One sample yielded the 26 T cell receptor beta chains listed below, sequenced in a study of T cells in Graves' hyperthyroidism and ophthalmopathy. TCR beta CDR3 regions were amplified from RNA transcripts. HTBI primers drove first-round RT-PCR of the TCR CDR3. TCRdb independently ran MiXCR on the multiplex PCR reads; one entry per CDR3 protein. The profile shows around 490,000 distinct CDR3 sequences, 15% to 20% of them singletons. Sequencing was done on a sample of blood. The receptors come from a man between 40 and 49 years old with Graves' ophthalmopathy.

This chain joins TRBV9 and TRBJ1-3; weak D call: TRBD1 (5 bases). The V gene lost 0 bases and the J gene lost 7 bases, with 11 bases spanning the gap. CDR3 size: 14 residues. Germline V lookup: CDR1 SGDLS, CDR2 YYNGEE. The CDR3 DNA follows: TGTGCCAGCAGCGTAGGTCAGGGTGGGAACACCATATATTTT. The encoded protein is CASSVGQGGNTIYF.

This clonotype was detected only a few times. The chain is built from TRBV14 and TRBJ2-1, with D tentatively TRBD1 (5 bases). The CDR3 is 14 residues long. Between the trimmed V and J ends, which lost 5 bases and 4 bases, there was a span of 12 bases. Germline V gene data show CDR1 as SGHDN and CDR2 as FVKESK. In DNA form, the CDR3 reads TGTGCCAGCAGCGCTCCAGGGTTATACAATGAGCAGTTCTTC. It codes for CASSAPGLYNEQFF.

Turning to this clonotype: No conserved phenylalanine or tryptophan ends this CDR3, so it is likely a read error. V and J are TRBV11-2 and TRBJ1-2, with TRBD1 as a possible D gene (6 bases). This CDR3 contains 13 residues. V was cut by 5 bases and J by 4 bases, with 11 bases left in between. Germline loops: CDR1 SGHAT, CDR2 FQNNGV. CDR3 region: CASSPRTVYGYTI. DNA for the CDR3: TGTGCCAGCAGCCCCCGGACAGTCTATGGCTACACCATC.

The rearrangement joins TRBV9 to TRBJ2-7; possibly TRBD2 for D (5 bases). CDR1 is SGDLS and CDR2 is YYNGEE in the germline V gene. This CDR3 comprises 13 residues. V dropped 2 bases and J dropped 2 bases, with 8 bases sitting between them. CDR3 sequence reads: CASSVDSAYEQYF. The DNA of the CDR3 is TGTGCCAGCAGCGTGGACTCCGCCTACGAGCAGTACTTC.

This clonotype has a count of ten or more. The rearrangement uses TRBV6-1 and TRBJ1-1, with D maybe TRBD1 (5 bases). Trimming left V 7 bases short and J 4 bases short, with 13 bases between. This CDR3 has 13 residues. The germline CDR1 and CDR2 sequences are MNHNS and SASEGT. DNA for the CDR3: TGTGCCAGCATCGGGGGGAGAGGCACTGAAGCTTTCTTT. Translation: CASIGGRGTEAFF.

This clonotype has a handful of counts. The chain recombines TRBV19 with TRBJ2-2; D remains ambiguous. Trimming stripped 11 bases from V and 1 base from J, with 11 bases between. The CDR3 covers 13 residues. The germline gives CDR1 LNHDA, CDR2 SQIVND (reference sequence). The CDR3 protein is CASLARNTGELFF. Here the CDR3 DNA reads TGTGCCTCCCTGGCTAGGAACACCGGGGAGCTGTTTTTT.

This clonotype appeared many times. The chain joins TRBV7-2 to TRBJ2-1; TRBD2 aligns across 9 bases. The CDR3 has 14 amino acids. Germline V gives CDR1 SGHTA, CDR2 FQGNSA. V shed 0 bases, J shed 9 bases, and the junction held 3 bases outside the gene matches. The CDR3 protein is CASSLASGGSEQFF. The CDR3 DNA reads TGTGCCAGCAGCTTAGCTAGCGGGGGAAGTGAGCAGTTCTTC.

This clonotype has ten or more counts. The V gene is TRBV2, the J gene TRBJ2-5; D is unresolved. CDR3 length equals 11 residues. In germline, CDR1 is SNHLY, CDR2 FYNNEI. V was cut by 7 bases and J by 5 bases, with 8 bases left in between. The DNA of the CDR3 is TGTGCCAGCACCCGTCGGGAGACCCAGTACTTC. This sequence encodes CASTRRETQYF. Full variable domain (outside the CDR3, taken from reference TRBV2 and TRBJ2-5): EPEVTQTPSHQVTQMGQEVILRCVPISNHLYFYWYRQILGQKVEFLVSFYNNEISEKSEIFDDQFSVERPDGSNFTLKIRSTKLEDSAMYFCASTRRETQYFGPGTRLLVL.

This clonotype was seen many times. This chain connects TRBV18 to TRBJ2-5, with D possibly TRBD1 on 5 matching bases. In germline, CDR1 is KGHSH, CDR2 LQKENI. Deletions cut 0 bases from V and 2 bases from J, with 10 bases between. CDR3 size: 15 residues. CDR3 sequence: CASSPPAGLQETQYF. Here the CDR3 DNA reads TGTGCCAGCTCACCACCGGCAGGGTTACAAGAGACCCAGTACTTC.

This clonotype was observed many times. V gene TRBV6-1 combines with J gene TRBJ2-7, with 12 bases matching TRBD2. This CDR3 region has 15 residues. V lost 4 bases and J lost 2; bases outside the gene matches: 3. The germline V gene has CDR1 MNHNS and CDR2 SASEGT. CDR3 bases: TGTGCCAGCAGTGCACTAGCGGGGGGCCCCTACGAGCAGTACTTC. It is translated as CASSALAGGPYEQYF.

The J gene is TRBJ2-2, the V gene TRBV25-1, with D possibly matching TRBD1 (6 bases). With 2 bases removed from V and 3 bases from J, the gap between germline ends came to 10 bases. Per the germline V gene, CDR1 is MGHDK and CDR2 is SYGVNS. The CDR3 runs to 15 residues. This CDR3 is CASSEMGQDTGELFF. CDR3 in DNA: TGTGCCAGCAGTGAAATGGGACAAGACACCGGGGAGCTGTTTTTT.

The chain couples TRBV7-2 to TRBJ2-5; D might be TRBD1 (5 bases). With 5 bases removed from V and 5 bases from J, the gap between germline ends came to 12 bases. This CDR3 is 13 amino acids long. Germline V gene sequence: CDR1 SGHTA, CDR2 FQGNSA. The CDR3 loop is CASSQGPAETQYF. CDR3 sequence (DNA): TGTGCCAGCAGCCAGGGCCCCGCGGAGACCCAGTACTTC.

In this sample, this clonotype turned up a few times. In DNA, the CDR3 is TGTGCCAGCAGAGCCAGGGTCGGGAACACTGAAGCTTTCTTT. Its protein product is CASRARVGNTEAFF. V usage is TRBV27 and J usage is TRBJ1-1; tentatively, D is TRBD1 (5 bases). The CDR3 spans 14 residues. Germline CDR1 is MNHEY and CDR2 is SMNVEV (reference sequence). With 6 bases removed from V and 1 base from J, the gap between germline ends came to 12 bases.

This clonotype was counted between two and nine times. The chain combines TRBV15 with TRBJ2-7; TRBD1 aligns across 7 bases. V shed 0 bases and J 7 bases; nucleotides not matched to a gene: 6. This CDR3 is built from 14 residues. Germline values: CDR1 LNHNV, CDR2 YYDKDF (reference sequence). The CDR3 protein is CATSRDGTAGEQYF. In nucleotides, the CDR3 is TGTGCCACCAGCAGAGACGGGACAGCTGGGGAGCAGTACTTC.

There are many counts of this clonotype. The CDR3 here is CASIHWGAEETQYF. Here the CDR3 DNA reads TGTGCCAGCATTCACTGGGGGGCGGAAGAGACCCAGTACTTC. The chain carries TRBV12-3 or TRBV12-4 and TRBJ2-5, with D perhaps assigned TRBD1 or TRBD2 (6 bases each). The CDR3 length is 14 residues. The ends were cut back, 7 bases at V and 3 bases at J, with 15 bases in the middle.

At least ten counts were recorded for this clonotype. This chain joins TRBV20-1 and TRBJ1-6; 9 nucleotides match TRBD1. The CDR3 loop spans 14 amino acids. J lost 13 bases, V lost 4 bases, and 11 bases had no gene match. The germline V gene has CDR1 DFQATT and CDR2 SNEGSKA (reference sequence). The CDR3 protein is CSATTGGGIWPLHF. CDR3 nucleotides: TGCAGTGCTACTACAGGGGGCGGCATCTGGCCCCTCCACTTT.

This clonotype has a count of ten or more. This chain links TRBV20-1 with TRBJ2-3; unclear D gene. V was cut by 3 bases and J by 6 bases, with 13 bases left in between. The CDR3 sequence is 13 residues long. Germline values: CDR1 DFQATT, CDR2 SNEGSKA (reference sequence). This chain's CDR3 is CSASAWNDDTQYF. The CDR3 nucleotides read TGCAGTGCTAGTGCCTGGAATGATGATACGCAGTATTTT.

The chain recombines TRBV7-2 with TRBJ2-3; 12 bases are a match to TRBD2. CDR3 length equals 18 residues. Per germline, CDR1 SGHTA and CDR2 FQGNSA. The trim removed 5 bases at V and 4 bases at J, leaving 13 bases unmatched. The CDR3 region is CASSPLAGGYLRADTQYF. The CDR3 DNA sequence: TGTGCCAGCAGCCCTCTAGCGGGAGGGTATCTGCGGGCAGATACGCAGTATTTT.

This clonotype was picked up many times. The J gene is TRBJ2-2, the V gene TRBV2, with unresolved D. This CDR3 spans 15 amino acids. Looked up from germline, CDR1 is SNHLY and CDR2 is FYNNEI. Trimming took 6 bases from V and 0 from J, leaving 11 bases between them. CDR3 DNA sequence: TGTGCCAGCAGGAAGGCGTCTACGAACACCGGGGAGCTGTTTTTT. This encodes CASRKASTNTGELFF.

V usage is TRBV2 and J usage is TRBJ1-4; D is ambiguous. Germline assignment: CDR1 SNHLY and CDR2 FYNNEI. The ends were cut back, 8 bases at V and 8 bases at J, with 18 bases in the middle. The CDR3 covers 14 residues. This chain's CDR3 is CASGSTGPREKLFF. The CDR3 DNA sequence: TGTGCCAGCGGCTCAACCGGGCCGCGGGAAAAACTGTTTTTT.

This clonotype was observed many times. The chain employs TRBV3-1 and TRBJ2-7, with D possibly matching TRBD1 (6 bases). Germline CDR1 and CDR2: LGHDT and YNNKEL (reference sequence). This CDR3 is built from 12 residues. The V and J ends lost 6 bases and 2 bases respectively, with 8 bases between them. The CDR3 sequence is CASRDRTYEQYF. In DNA form, the CDR3 reads TGTGCCAGCAGGGACAGAACCTACGAGCAGTACTTC.

Many counts were recorded for this clonotype. The chain links TRBV6-1 to TRBJ1-5, with TRBD1 matching 9 bases. Germline trimming cut 6 bases from V and 2 bases from J; bases unmatched to any gene: 5. This CDR3 spans 15 amino acids. CDR1 is MNHNS, CDR2 SASEGT, per germline. As DNA, the CDR3 is TGTGCCAGCAGCACCCGGGACAGGGGCAATCAGCCCCAGCATTTT. Amino acids: CASSTRDRGNQPQHF.

The rearrangement links TRBV5-4 to TRBJ2-3, with 10 bases that match TRBD1. The CDR3 extends over 16 amino acids. The V segment lost 5 bases and the J segment 3 bases; nucleotides outside the gene matches: 9. CDR1 is SGHNT and CDR2 is YYREEE in the germline V gene (reference sequence). The CDR3 region has the DNA TGTGCCAGCAGTCGCATGGGACAGGGGAAAACAGATACGCAGTATTTT. This codes for CASSRMGQGKTDTQYF. The full variable domain, its missing parts supplied by reference TRBV5-4 and TRBJ2-3, is ETGVTQSPTHLIKTRGQQVTLRCSSQSGHNTVSWYQQALGQGPQFIFQYYREEENGRGNFPPRFSGLQFPNYSSELNVNALELDDSALYLCASSRMGQGKTDTQYFGPGTRLTVL.

There are a few counts of this clonotype. This may arise from a read error, as a much more abundant clone is one base away. CDR3 region: CASSFSGGGVNTKAFF. CDR3 nucleotides: TGTGCCAGCAGTTTTTCCGGAGGAGGGGTGAACACTAAAGCTTTCTTT. The rearrangement uses TRBV28 and TRBJ1-1, with D possibly being TRBD1 (5 bases). The CDR3 is 16 residues long. Germline CDR1 and CDR2: MDHEN and SYDVKM.

V gene TRBV9 combines with J gene TRBJ1-2, with 9 bases matching TRBD1. This CDR3 region has 14 residues. V trimming: 3 bases; J trimming: 7 bases; junction bases outside the gene matches: 7. Germline V gene lookup returns CDR1 SGDLS and CDR2 YYNGEE. CDR3 protein: CASSGAGQGSGYTF. The DNA of the CDR3 is TGTGCCAGCAGCGGGGCGGGACAGGGAAGTGGCTACACCTTC.

This clonotype was seen at least ten times. CDR3 DNA sequence: TGTGCCAGCAGCTCCGAAATAAGGGCCTACGAGCAGTACTTC. Residues: CASSSEIRAYEQYF. The chain employs TRBV7-2 and TRBJ2-7, with D unresolved. CDR1 and CDR2 from the germline V gene are SGHTA and FQGNSA. The V end was cut by 4 bases, the J end by 2 bases, with 12 bases between. This CDR3 spans 14 amino acids.